This is a list of T cell receptor beta chains from one sample in a study of cytomegalovirus exposure and HLA in healthy donors. Sequencing was performed with immunoSEQ multiplex PCR; in TCRdb, only in-frame clones are kept and a portion is missing. The data show about 200,000 clones, more than 75% seen once. Specimen: PBMCs. The receptors here all came from a man aged 40-55 years in good health and CMV-seropositive. Each CDR3 is given with its conserved first and last residue. The D gene is left open where the match is weak. Clone size appears in some rows only: once, few, many, or a class for an expanded clone.

TRBJ1-1 . . TRBV6-5 CASSYSRDTEAFF TGTGCCAGCAGTTACTCGAGGGATACTGAAGCTTTCTTT
TRBJ2-7 . . TRBV6-1 CASSGQLWSGRRSEQYF TGTGCCAGCAGTGGCCAATTATGGAGCGGCCGGCGCTCCGAGCAGTACTTC
TRBJ1-2 TRBD1 . TRBV5-5 CASSFRQGASGYTF TGTGCCAGCAGCTTCAGACAGGGGGCAAGTGGCTACACCTTC
TRBJ2-3 TRBD2 . TRBV9 CASSGGGPDTQYF TGTGCCAGCAGCGGGGGAGGGCCAGATACGCAGTATTTT
TRBJ2-2 . . TRBV4-1 CASSQAAGYTGELFF TGCGCCAGCAGCCAAGCCGCAGGGTACACCGGGGAGCTGTTTTTT
TRBJ1-1 . . TRBV6-5 CASSTGQGPNTEAFF TGTGCCAGCAGTACAGGACAAGGCCCGAACACTGAAGCTTTCTTT
TRBJ1-1 TRBD1 . TRBV5-5 CASTQGAGNTEAFF TGTGCCAGCACACAGGGGGCCGGGAACACTGAAGCTTTCTTT
TRBJ1-4 . once TRBV5-1 CASSLGPQGEKLFF TGCGCCAGCAGCTTGGGCCCCCAGGGTGAAAAACTGTTTTTT
TRBJ1-3 . once TRBV6-5 CASSTTAIPLYF TGTGCCAGCAGTACGACAGCGATACCCCTATATTTT
TRBJ1-3 . . TRBV23-1 CASSQSPSGLAGNTIYF TGCGCCAGCAGTCAATCACCGAGTGGTCTCGCGGGAAACACCATATATTTT
TRBJ2-4 . . TRBV11-1 CASSLASLGGPNIQYF TGTGCCAGCAGCTTAGCTTCTCTCGGGGGGCCCAACATTCAGTACTTC
TRBJ1-2 . few TRBV21-1 CASSKGITGRGYTF TGTGCCAGCAGCAAAGGAATAACAGGGAGAGGCTACACCTTC
TRBJ1-5 TRBD1 few TRBV5-8 CASKHKGTGSLGNQPQHF TGTGCCAGCAAACATAAGGGGACAGGGAGTTTAGGCAATCAGCCCCAGCATTTT
TRBJ1-2 . . TRBV5-4 CASSLDEGHLYGYTF TGTGCCAGCAGCTTGGATGAGGGACACCTCTATGGCTACACCTTC
TRBJ1-5 TRBD1 few TRBV30 CAWSLDRANQPQHF TGTGCCTGGAGCTTGGACAGGGCGAATCAGCCCCAGCATTTT
TRBJ1-5 TRBD1 . TRBV10-3 CAISGGQGEPQHF TGTGCCATCAGTGGAGGACAGGGGGAGCCCCAGCATTTT
TRBJ2-7 TRBD2 . TRBV29-1 CSGGLAGSYEQYF TGCAGCGGTGGACTAGCGGGATCGTACGAGCAGTACTTC
TRBJ2-7 . . TRBV9 CASSRKDGEWNEQYF TGTGCCAGCAGCCGTAAGGACGGGGAGTGGAACGAGCAGTACTTC
TRBJ2-7 . . TRBV28 CASSSLSRYSYEQYF TGTGCCAGCAGTTCCCTTTCGAGGTACTCCTACGAGCAGTACTTC
TRBJ2-1 TRBD2 . TRBV9 CASSAGGEQFF TGTGCCAGCAGCGCGGGAGGTGAGCAGTTCTTC
TRBJ2-7 TRBD1 . TRBV2 CASRADRAGPGQYF TGTGCCAGCAGGGCGGACAGGGCTGGACCAGGGCAGTACTTC
TRBJ2-7 TRBD2 . TRBV5-1 CASSWAPGTSGTGVSEQYF TGCGCCAGCAGCTGGGCCCCCGGGACTAGCGGGACGGGGGTAAGCGAGCAGTACTTC
TRBJ1-3 TRBD1 . TRBV28 CASSATDRGSGNTIYF TGTGCCAGCAGTGCTACAGACAGGGGGTCAGGAAACACCATATATTTT
TRBJ2-7 TRBD1 few TRBV5-1 CASSLLGTGGDEQYF TGCGCCAGCAGCTTGTTAGGGACAGGGGGCGACGAGCAGTACTTC
TRBJ2-3 TRBD2 . TRBV7-2 CASSFWRGGNTDTQYF TGTGCCAGCAGCTTCTGGCGGGGGGGCAACACAGATACGCAGTATTTT
TRBJ2-5 . . TRBV20-1 CSALSLETQYF TGCAGTGCTCTTTCACTAGAGACCCAGTACTTC
TRBJ2-7 TRBD2 . TRBV18 CASSELAGGPLGYEQYF TGTGCCAGCTCAGAACTAGCGGGGGGGCCCCTTGGGTACGAGCAGTACTTC
TRBJ1-2 TRBD1 . TRBV19 CASSGTAFIFYTF TGTGCCAGTAGCGGGACAGCTTTTATTTTCTACACCTTC
TRBJ2-5 . . TRBV5-8 CASSLGQVETQYF TGTGCCAGCAGCTTGGGGCAGGTAGAGACCCAGTACTTC
TRBJ1-1 TRBD1 . TRBV6-4 CASSDSPGQPRGDTEAFF TGTGCCAGCAGTGATTCGCCGGGACAGCCCCGCGGGGACACTGAAGCTTTCTTT
TRBJ1-1 . . TRBV5-5 CASSLVRRLNTEAFF TGTGCCAGCAGCTTGGTTCGGCGGCTCAACACTGAAGCTTTCTTT
TRBJ1-6 TRBD1 . TRBV25-1 CASRGTDNSPLHF TGTGCCAGCAGAGGGACAGATAATTCACCCCTCCACTTT
TRBJ1-2 TRBD1 . TRBV27 CASSTTPGTGVGGYTF TGTGCCAGCAGCACCACTCCCGGGACAGGGGTGGGTGGCTACACCTTC
TRBJ2-7 TRBD2 once TRBV6-5 CASSVTLAGTYEQYF TGTGCCAGCAGTGTAACCCTAGCGGGCACCTACGAGCAGTACTTC
TRBJ1-1 TRBD1 . TRBV10-1 CASSSGQGNTEAFF TGCGCCAGCAGTTCGGGACAGGGGAACACTGAAGCTTTCTTT
TRBJ2-2 . . TRBV30 CAWTQGTNTGELFF TGTGCCTGGACTCAGGGGACGAACACCGGGGAGCTGTTTTTT
TRBJ1-2 TRBD1 once TRBV7-9 CASSEPQGAGGYTF TGTGCCAGCAGCGAACCACAGGGGGCGGGAGGCTACACCTTC
TRBJ2-5 . . TRBV18 CASSPPPRETQYF TGTGCCAGCTCACCACCGCCCAGGGAGACCCAGTACTTC
TRBJ1-2 . . TRBV6-5 CASGGAVGYTF TGTGCCAGCGGGGGGGCGGTAGGCTACACCTTC
TRBJ2-1 TRBD2 few TRBV7-8 CASSALGLAGVPYNEQFF TGTGCCAGCAGCGCGCTAGGACTAGCGGGAGTCCCCTACAATGAGCAGTTCTTC
TRBJ2-5 TRBD2 . TRBV7-9 CASSPGASGLETQYF TGTGCCAGCAGCCCTGGGGCTAGCGGGTTGGAGACCCAGTACTTC
TRBJ1-1 . . TRBV7-9 CAGGRSFAEAFF TGTGCTGGTGGGAGGTCGTTCGCTGAAGCTTTCTTT
TRBJ2-5 TRBD2 . TRBV19 CASSIRGSGGPQETQYF TGTGCCAGTAGTATAAGAGGGAGCGGGGGCCCCCAAGAGACCCAGTACTTC
TRBJ2-5 TRBD2 once TRBV11-3 CASSLGPSGATSQETQYF TGTGCCAGCAGCTTAGGGCCTAGCGGGGCCACCTCTCAAGAGACCCAGTACTTC
TRBJ2-7 . . TRBV4-3 CASSQDRGGVPYEQYF TGCGCCAGCAGCCAAGATAGGGGTGGGGTCCCCTACGAGCAGTACTTC
TRBJ1-2 TRBD1 . TRBV6-5 CASSGTGESGYTF TGTGCCAGCAGTGGGACAGGGGAATCAGGGTACACCTTC
TRBJ1-1 . . TRBV2 CASSFRTEAFF TGTGCCAGCAGCTTCAGGACTGAAGCTTTCTTT
TRBJ2-1 . . TRBV27 CASSPGTYNEQFF TGTGCCAGCAGTCCGGGAACCTACAATGAGCAGTTCTTC
TRBJ2-4 TRBD1 . TRBV5-1 CASSSTGGAGNIQYF TGCGCCAGCAGCTCGACAGGGGGCGCGGGAAACATTCAGTACTTC
TRBJ1-2 . . TRBV6-5 CASSENGQGLGYTF TGTGCCAGCAGTGAAAACGGCCAGGGGCTTGGCTACACCTTC
TRBJ2-7 TRBD2 . TRBV7-9 CSSSLEVSSGMPGEQYF TGTTCCAGCAGCTTAGAAGTGTCTAGCGGGATGCCGGGCGAGCAGTACTTC